This TCR beta chain stems from a study of HIV-infected children after antiretroviral therapy interruption. In regard to this clonotype: One junction end does not reproduce the germline sequence, and a read error may be involved.

Specified treatment: PENTA 11 planned treatment interruption arm or continuous ART arm. Unique molecular identifiers were included in an RNA-based 3' RACE TCR library. TCRdb re-called the 3' RACE reads with MiXCR, one entry per CDR3 protein. The top ten clones hold roughly 0.87% of a sample with fewer than 45,000 distinct CDR3 sequences, 5% to 8% of them seen once. The CDR3 runs to 15 residues. CDR1 is SEHNR, CDR2 FQNEAQ, per germline (reference sequence). The gene calls are TRBV7-9 and TRBJ2-7; unclear D gene. This sequence was found in a pool of human donors with HIV. This specimen consisted of CD45RA+ CD4+ T cells from PBMCs, pooled from several time points, obtained from a donor given antiretroviral therapy, either interrupted or continuous. Indicated subset: naive CD4+ CD45RA+ CD45RO- T cells. Written as DNA, the CDR3 is TGCGCCAGCAGCCAAGATCTGTTGGGAAACGGCGAGCAGTACTTC. It codes for CASSQDLLGNGEQYF.